Given below is one T cell receptor beta chain in context. Its antigen is still unknown. The data are from a study of cytomegalovirus exposure and HLA in healthy donors. Study-level findings and limits: Researchers reported in a later analysis that a missense DCLRE1C variant was tied to TCR beta V- and J-gene trimming. Productive status was seen about 90% or about 30% of the time for most TCR beta V segments in an earlier analysis. It was approximately 150 TCR beta chains that were listed as cytomegalovirus-associated.

Use of 60 Vbeta and 13 Jbeta primers characterized the PCR. Sequenced by immunoSEQ multiplex PCR; TCRdb stores in-frame clones only, minus some. Of around 120,000 clones in the sample, roughly three quarters were seen once. The V end lost 4 bases, the J end lost 8 bases, and 12 bases lay between the germline ends. The CDR3 consists of 13 residues. Germline lookup yields CDR1 SGHNT and CDR2 YENEEA. This rearrangement joins TRBV11-3 to TRBJ2-1; D is ambiguous. Specimen: PBMCs. This receptor was identified in a man aged 45-65 years in good health and CMV-seropositive. The CDR3 DNA follows: TGTGCCAGCAGCTCTCGACTGGCTGATGAGCAGTTCTTC. This encodes CASSSRLADEQFF.